The rows below give T cell receptor beta chains drawn from one sample of a study of blood T cell repertoires in COVID-19. Method: immunoSEQ multiplex PCR; TCRdb's copy keeps in-frame clones and lacks some. This table holds 65,000 to 80,000 clones, 70% to 90% found once. The sample was peripheral blood. The source is a man aged 50-59 years with active COVID-19. CDR3s include the opening cysteine and the closing phenylalanine or tryptophan. Each record gives: J gene, D gene, V gene, clone size, CDR3 DNA, CDR3 protein. A D gene is named only where the DNA matches it firmly. Only part of the rows carry a size: once, few, many, or a class if the clone is expanded.

j_call: TRBJ2-3; d_call: -; v_call: TRBV9; clone_size: -; cdr3_nt: TGTGCCAGCAGCGTAGTAGACAATACGCAGTATTTT; cdr3_aa: CASSVVDNTQYF
j_call: TRBJ2-3; d_call: TRBD2; v_call: TRBV5-1; clone_size: once; cdr3_nt: TGCGCCAGCAGCACGGGGACTAGCGGGAGTCTTGGAACAGATACGCAGTATTTT; cdr3_aa: CASSTGTSGSLGTDTQYF
j_call: TRBJ2-3; d_call: TRBD1; v_call: TRBV7-3; clone_size: -; cdr3_nt: TGTGCCAGCAGCCGGGACAGGTTCACAGATACGCAGTATTTT; cdr3_aa: CASSRDRFTDTQYF
j_call: TRBJ2-7; d_call: TRBD1; v_call: TRBV28; clone_size: -; cdr3_nt: TGTGCCAGCAGTTTATGGGGTATGTCCGGGACAGGGGACTACGAGCAGTACTTC; cdr3_aa: CASSLWGMSGTGDYEQYF
j_call: TRBJ2-7; d_call: TRBD1; v_call: TRBV28; clone_size: once; cdr3_nt: TGTGCCAGCAGTTTCGACAGGGACGCCTACGAGCAGTACTTC; cdr3_aa: CASSFDRDAYEQYF
j_call: TRBJ1-4; d_call: -; v_call: TRBV7-2; clone_size: -; cdr3_nt: TGTGCCAGCAGCTTAGGGCCGCAGGGTAATGAAAAACTGTTTTTT; cdr3_aa: CASSLGPQGNEKLFF
j_call: TRBJ1-5; d_call: -; v_call: TRBV30; clone_size: -; cdr3_nt: TGTGCCTGGAGTGTACGTGGTACAGCTAATCAGCCCCAGCATTTT; cdr3_aa: CAWSVRGTANQPQHF
j_call: TRBJ1-2; d_call: -; v_call: TRBV6-1; clone_size: -; cdr3_nt: TGTGCCAGCAGTGAAGCGTACACACCTAACTATGGCTACACCTTC; cdr3_aa: CASSEAYTPNYGYTF
j_call: TRBJ1-1; d_call: -; v_call: TRBV4-1; clone_size: few; cdr3_nt: TGCGCCAGCAGCCAGTATGATCGTCGGCAGGCTTTTTCTTTCTTT; cdr3_aa: CASSQYDRRQAFSFF
j_call: TRBJ1-1; d_call: TRBD1; v_call: TRBV28; clone_size: -; cdr3_nt: TGTGCCAGCAGTTTAGACCCGAAGGGGGCCGGCACTGAAGCTTTCTTT; cdr3_aa: CASSLDPKGAGTEAFF
j_call: TRBJ2-6; d_call: TRBD1; v_call: TRBV9; clone_size: -; cdr3_nt: TGTGCCAGCAGCGCCCGCACAGGGGGTTCTGGGGCCAACGTCCTGACTTTC; cdr3_aa: CASSARTGGSGANVLTF
j_call: TRBJ1-1; d_call: -; v_call: TRBV5-1; clone_size: -; cdr3_nt: TGCGCCAGCAGCTTGGTGAGCGGTGGTGGGTACACTGAAGCTTTCTTT; cdr3_aa: CASSLVSGGGYTEAFF
j_call: TRBJ2-6; d_call: TRBD1; v_call: TRBV19; clone_size: -; cdr3_nt: TGTGCCAGCGGGACAGGGGCCACGAGGGGGGCCAACGTCCTGACTTTC; cdr3_aa: CASGTGATRGANVLTF
j_call: TRBJ2-2; d_call: -; v_call: TRBV6-4; clone_size: -; cdr3_nt: TGTGCCAGCAGTGAACAACCCACCGGGGAGCTGTTTTTT; cdr3_aa: CASSEQPTGELFF
j_call: TRBJ2-3; d_call: TRBD2; v_call: TRBV7-9; clone_size: -; cdr3_nt: TGTGCCAGCAGCCCCCCCTGGGAAGCGGGGTTGGCAGATACGCAGTATTTT; cdr3_aa: CASSPPWEAGLADTQYF
j_call: TRBJ2-7; d_call: TRBD1; v_call: TRBV28; clone_size: -; cdr3_nt: TGTGCCAGCAGAAAACGACAGGGCTCCTACGAGCAGTACTTC; cdr3_aa: CASRKRQGSYEQYF
j_call: TRBJ2-2; d_call: -; v_call: TRBV19; clone_size: -; cdr3_nt: TGTGCCAGTAGATGGACTGCGAACACCGGGGAGCTGTTTTTT; cdr3_aa: CASRWTANTGELFF
j_call: TRBJ1-1; d_call: -; v_call: TRBV30; clone_size: -; cdr3_nt: TGTGCCTGTAGATTGAACACTGAAGCTTTCTTT; cdr3_aa: CACRLNTEAFF
j_call: TRBJ2-7; d_call: TRBD1; v_call: TRBV28; clone_size: -; cdr3_nt: TGTGCCAGCAGCCCCTCCGGGACAGCCATCTACGAGCAGTACTTC; cdr3_aa: CASSPSGTAIYEQYF
j_call: TRBJ1-3; d_call: -; v_call: TRBV29-1; clone_size: -; cdr3_nt: TGCAGCGCGGCCGGCGGGTTCTCTGGAAACACCATATATTTT; cdr3_aa: CSAAGGFSGNTIYF
j_call: TRBJ1-4; d_call: TRBD1; v_call: TRBV7-9; clone_size: -; cdr3_nt: TGTGCCAGCAGCATAAAACAGGGGGATAATGAAAAACTGTTTTTT; cdr3_aa: CASSIKQGDNEKLFF
j_call: TRBJ2-1; d_call: -; v_call: TRBV18; clone_size: -; cdr3_nt: TGTGCCAGCTCACCGTCGGGTCCCTTGGCCTACAATGAGCAGTTCTTC; cdr3_aa: CASSPSGPLAYNEQFF
j_call: TRBJ1-1; d_call: -; v_call: TRBV7-9; clone_size: -; cdr3_nt: TGTGCCAGCAGCTTTCAGGAAAACACTGAAGCTTTCTTT; cdr3_aa: CASSFQENTEAFF
j_call: TRBJ2-1; d_call: TRBD2; v_call: TRBV24-1; clone_size: -; cdr3_nt: TGTGCCACCAGTATCACGGGGCAGCGGGGATATGAGCAGTTCTTC; cdr3_aa: CATSITGQRGYEQFF
j_call: TRBJ2-1; d_call: -; v_call: TRBV5-1; clone_size: -; cdr3_nt: TGCGCCAGCAGCTTGGGCGGACTAAACAATGAGCAGTTCTTC; cdr3_aa: CASSLGGLNNEQFF
j_call: TRBJ2-1; d_call: -; v_call: TRBV7-9; clone_size: -; cdr3_nt: TGTGCCAGCAGACTCCTTTCCGGGTCCAGGGCGTCGAATGAGCAGTTCTTC; cdr3_aa: CASRLLSGSRASNEQFF
j_call: TRBJ2-5; d_call: -; v_call: TRBV5-1; clone_size: -; cdr3_nt: TGCGCCAGCAGCTTGGACGGCCTCAGGGAGACCCAGTACTTC; cdr3_aa: CASSLDGLRETQYF
j_call: TRBJ2-3; d_call: -; v_call: TRBV29-1; clone_size: -; cdr3_nt: TGCAGCGTTGCGATAGCTAGCACAGATACGCAGTATTTT; cdr3_aa: CSVAIASTDTQYF
j_call: TRBJ2-7; d_call: -; v_call: TRBV5-1; clone_size: few; cdr3_nt: TGCGCCAGCAGCTTGGATTCGGGAGCGGTGTACTTC; cdr3_aa: CASSLDSGAVYF
j_call: TRBJ1-2; d_call: -; v_call: TRBV5-4; clone_size: -; cdr3_nt: TGTGCCAGCAGCTCGCAGTCGACAGGACTTTATGGCTACACCTTC; cdr3_aa: CASSSQSTGLYGYTF
j_call: TRBJ2-2; d_call: -; v_call: TRBV3-1/TRBV3-2; clone_size: -; cdr3_nt: TGTGCCAGCAGCCAGGCTTACACCGGGGAGCTGTTTTTT; cdr3_aa: CASSQAYTGELFF
j_call: TRBJ1-1; d_call: -; v_call: TRBV18; clone_size: -; cdr3_nt: TGTGCCAGCTCACCACTATCGGGTATGAACACTGAAGCTTTCTTT; cdr3_aa: CASSPLSGMNTEAFF
j_call: TRBJ1-5; d_call: TRBD1; v_call: TRBV6-2/TRBV6-3; clone_size: -; cdr3_nt: TGTGCCAGCAGTTACGGGACAGCTAATAATCAGCCCCAGCATTTT; cdr3_aa: CASSYGTANNQPQHF
j_call: TRBJ2-3; d_call: -; v_call: TRBV15; clone_size: -; cdr3_nt: TGTGCCACCAGCAGAGATTTGGGCCCTAGCACAGATACGCAGTATTTT; cdr3_aa: CATSRDLGPSTDTQYF
j_call: TRBJ2-3; d_call: TRBD1; v_call: TRBV5-6; clone_size: -; cdr3_nt: TGTGCCAGCAGCCCAAAACAGAGGACAGGGGGGGCAGATACGCAGTATTTT; cdr3_aa: CASSPKQRTGGADTQYF
j_call: TRBJ1-2; d_call: TRBD1; v_call: TRBV27; clone_size: -; cdr3_nt: TGTGCCACCTCAGACAGGGGGCGCGGCTATGGCTACACCTTC; cdr3_aa: CATSDRGRGYGYTF
j_call: TRBJ1-1; d_call: -; v_call: TRBV28; clone_size: -; cdr3_nt: TGTGCCAGCAGTTTTAACCAGGGGAGGGCTGAAGCTTTCTTT; cdr3_aa: CASSFNQGRAEAFF
j_call: TRBJ2-3; d_call: TRBD2; v_call: TRBV7-9; clone_size: -; cdr3_nt: TGTGCCAGCAGCTCCCCCCCCGGACTAGCTCCCGAGGATACGCAGTATTTT; cdr3_aa: CASSSPPGLAPEDTQYF
j_call: TRBJ1-4; d_call: -; v_call: TRBV15; clone_size: -; cdr3_nt: TGTGCCACCAGCATTAGTCTTGGGGGCGAAAAACTGTTTTTT; cdr3_aa: CATSISLGGEKLFF
j_call: TRBJ2-3; d_call: TRBD2; v_call: TRBV19; clone_size: -; cdr3_nt: TGTGCCAGTAGTATCCGTCTAGCGGGAGTCGGAGATACGCAGTATTTT; cdr3_aa: CASSIRLAGVGDTQYF
j_call: TRBJ2-2; d_call: -; v_call: TRBV3-1/TRBV3-2; clone_size: -; cdr3_nt: TGTGCCAGCAGCCAAGGAACAACCGGGGAGCTGTTTTTT; cdr3_aa: CASSQGTTGELFF
j_call: TRBJ2-1; d_call: -; v_call: TRBV4-1; clone_size: -; cdr3_nt: TGCGCCAGCAGCCAAGAAATGGGACTCCTCGTCCAGTTCTTC; cdr3_aa: CASSQEMGLLVQFF